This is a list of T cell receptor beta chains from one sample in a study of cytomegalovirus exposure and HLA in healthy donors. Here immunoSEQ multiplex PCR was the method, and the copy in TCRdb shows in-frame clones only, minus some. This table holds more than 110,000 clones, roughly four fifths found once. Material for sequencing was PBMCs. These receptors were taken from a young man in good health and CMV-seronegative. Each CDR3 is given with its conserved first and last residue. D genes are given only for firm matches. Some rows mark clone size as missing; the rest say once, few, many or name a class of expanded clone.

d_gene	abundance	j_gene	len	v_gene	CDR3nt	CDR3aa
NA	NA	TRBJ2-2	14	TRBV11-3	TGTGCCAGCAGCGAGGGACTCTACACCGGGGAGCTGTTTTTT	CASSEGLYTGELFF
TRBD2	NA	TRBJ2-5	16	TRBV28	TGTGCCAGCAGTTTTAAAGCGGGGACGCCGCAAGAGACCCAGTACTTC	CASSFKAGTPQETQYF
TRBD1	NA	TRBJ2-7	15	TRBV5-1	TGCGCCACCTCCCCCGGGACAGGATCATTCAGGGAGCAGTACTTC	CATSPGTGSFREQYF
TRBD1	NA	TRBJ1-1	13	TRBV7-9	TGTGCCAGCAGCTTCGGCAGGGGGTTTGAAGCTTTCTTT	CASSFGRGFEAFF
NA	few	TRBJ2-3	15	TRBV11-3	TGTGCCAGCAGCCCACGAGCGGGCCGCACAGATACGCAGTATTTT	CASSPRAGRTDTQYF
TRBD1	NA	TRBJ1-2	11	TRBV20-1	TGCAGTGCTAGAGAATGGCAGGGGGCAACCTTC	CSAREWQGATF
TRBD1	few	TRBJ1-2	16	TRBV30	TGTGCCTGGAGTCCCTTTGGACAGGGTCGGCTAGGCGGCTACACCTTC	CAWSPFGQGRLGGYTF
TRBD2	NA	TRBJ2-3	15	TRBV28	TGTGCCAGCAGTGTTCTAGCGGGAGTCGCAGATACGCAGTATTTT	CASSVLAGVADTQYF
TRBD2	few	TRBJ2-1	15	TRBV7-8	TGTGCCAGCAGCTTGGGTGGGAGGGGCTACAATGAGCAGTTCTTC	CASSLGGRGYNEQFF
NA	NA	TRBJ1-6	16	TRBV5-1	TGCGCCAGCAGCCTCTCGGGGGACGGGGATAATTCACCCCTCCACTTT	CASSLSGDGDNSPLHF
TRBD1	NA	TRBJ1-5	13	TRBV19	TGTGCCAGTAGTCCCGACAGGGCGCAGCCCCAGCATTTT	CASSPDRAQPQHF
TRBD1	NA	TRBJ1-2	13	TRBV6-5	TGTGCCAGCAGGTCTCAGGGGGCAGAAGGCTACACCTTC	CASRSQGAEGYTF
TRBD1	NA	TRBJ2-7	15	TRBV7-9	TGTGCCAGCAGCCTTAGAGGGACAGGGGAGGGGGAGCAGTACTTC	CASSLRGTGEGEQYF
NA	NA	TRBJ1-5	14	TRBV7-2	TGTGCCAGCAGTCCAGGGGCCGGGAATCAGCCCCAGCATTTT	CASSPGAGNQPQHF
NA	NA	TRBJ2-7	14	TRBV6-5	TGTGCCAGCAGTTACCTACCTGATTCCTACGAGCAGTACTTC	CASSYLPDSYEQYF
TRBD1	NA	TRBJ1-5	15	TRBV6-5	TGTGCCAGCGGCGGGACAGGGGCGGGCAATCAGCCCCAGCATTTT	CASGGTGAGNQPQHF
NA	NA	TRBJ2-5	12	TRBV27	TGTGCCAGCAACTCACCGGGGGAGACCCAGTACTTC	CASNSPGETQYF
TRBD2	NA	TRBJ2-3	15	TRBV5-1	TGCGCCAGCAGAATTAGCGGGGCTAGCACAGATACGCAGTATTTT	CASRISGASTDTQYF
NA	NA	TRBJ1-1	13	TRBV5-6	TGTGCCAGTTTAGGGGTACAGACCACTGAAGCTTTCTTT	CASLGVQTTEAFF